This is a list of T cell receptor beta chains from one sample in a study of cytomegalovirus exposure and HLA in healthy donors. TCRdb's table, derived via immunoSEQ multiplex PCR, lists solely in-frame clones and lacks some. This specimen shows 100,000 or so clones; the ten leading clones hold around 3.6%. The sequencing sample was made of PBMCs. Receptor source: a woman aged 25 to 39 in good health and CMV-seronegative. CDR3s include the opening cysteine and the closing phenylalanine or tryptophan. Fields, in order: J gene, D gene, V gene, CDR3 DNA, CDR3 protein. The D gene is left open where the match is weak.

TRBJ2-5 | TRBD2 | TRBV11-2 | TGTGCCAGCAGCTTAGGGCCCACCGGGACTAAAGAGACCCAGTACTTC | CASSLGPTGTKETQYF
TRBJ2-2 | . | TRBV5-4 | TGTGCCAGCAGCCCTAGCTTGGTCGGGGAGCTGTTTTTT | CASSPSLVGELFF
TRBJ1-5 | . | TRBV19 | TGTGCCAGTAGTATAAGGGGTAGCAATCAGCCCCAGCATTTT | CASSIRGSNQPQHF
TRBJ2-5 | TRBD2 | TRBV5-1 | TGCGCCAGCAGCCCCGGACTAGCGGGGGACCAAGAGACCCAGTACTTC | CASSPGLAGDQETQYF
TRBJ1-1 | TRBD1 | TRBV5-4 | TGTGCCAGCAGCTTGGTGGTGACAGGGGTTACTGAAGCTTTCTTT | CASSLVVTGVTEAFF
TRBJ1-4 | TRBD1 | TRBV27 | TGTGCCAGCAGTTTAGTAGACAGGGTGGGTGAAAAACTGTTTTTT | CASSLVDRVGEKLFF
TRBJ2-7 | TRBD1 | TRBV18 | TGTGCCAGCTCCGGACAGGGTTACGAGCAGTACTTC | CASSGQGYEQYF
TRBJ2-1 | . | TRBV11-2 | TGTGCCAGCAGCTTAAGTCGCGGTGAGCAGTTCTTC | CASSLSRGEQFF
TRBJ2-7 | TRBD2 | TRBV6-5 | TGTGCCAGCAGTTACCGGGGGGGGAATAGGGAGCAGTACTTC | CASSYRGGNREQYF
TRBJ2-3 | . | TRBV19 | TGTGCCAGTAGTCCCCGGGGTGGGCGCGGGAACACAGATACGCAGTATTTT | CASSPRGGRGNTDTQYF
TRBJ1-4 | TRBD1 | TRBV19 | TGTGCCAGTAGTGCCTACAGGGGGTCTAATGAAAAACTGTTTTTT | CASSAYRGSNEKLFF
TRBJ2-1 | TRBD2 | TRBV6-1 | TGTGCCAGCAGTGCGAGGACTAGCGGGGGGGCCATTTCCCACAATGAGCAGTTCTTC | CASSARTSGGAISHNEQFF
TRBJ2-1 | TRBD2 | TRBV28 | TGTGCCAGCAGTTTCGCAGCGGGGGGGCCCTCCTACAATGAGCAGTTCTTC | CASSFAAGGPSYNEQFF
TRBJ2-2 | . | TRBV5-1 | TGCGCCAGCAGCCCGGGACTTCCCAACACCGGGGAGCTGTTTTTT | CASSPGLPNTGELFF
TRBJ2-2 | . | TRBV7-6 | TGTGCCAGCAGCCGGATGGGAGGAACCGGGGAGCTGTTTTTT | CASSRMGGTGELFF
TRBJ1-5 | TRBD1 | TRBV19 | TGTGCCAGTAAAGGACAGGGTGATCAGCCCCAGCATTTT | CASKGQGDQPQHF
TRBJ1-3 | TRBD1 | TRBV7-7 | TGTGCTAGCAGCCTACGGACAGGGCCTGGAAACACCATATATTTT | CASSLRTGPGNTIYF
TRBJ2-2 | . | TRBV27 | TGTGCCAGCAGTTTATCGCGCCAGAACACCGGGGAGCTGTTTTTT | CASSLSRQNTGELFF
TRBJ2-7 | . | TRBV29-1 | TGCAGCGTTGCGGACACCTACGAGCAGTACTTC | CSVADTYEQYF
TRBJ1-2 | TRBD1 | TRBV27 | TGTGCCGCAGGGACAGACTTCCGAGGCACCTTC | CAAGTDFRGTF
TRBJ1-2 | . | TRBV10-3 | TGTGCCATCAGTGATAACAGGGAGTCTGGCTACACCTTC | CAISDNRESGYTF
TRBJ2-1 | . | TRBV7-3 | TGTGCCAGCAGCCCGATGTCGGGACTCACGAATCATGAGCAGTTCTTC | CASSPMSGLTNHEQFF
TRBJ2-1 | TRBD2 | TRBV7-3 | TGTGCCAGCAGCCTTAGCGGGGGCACCTACAATGAGCAGTTCTTC | CASSLSGGTYNEQFF
TRBJ2-1 | . | TRBV6-1 | TGTGCCAGCAGTGAAGCGGTCTCTCAGTACAATGAGCAGTTCTTC | CASSEAVSQYNEQFF
TRBJ1-1 | . | TRBV5-4 | TGTGCCAGCAGCTTACAGACAGCCATGAACACTGAAGCTTTCTTT | CASSLQTAMNTEAFF
TRBJ2-7 | . | TRBV7-9 | TGTGCCAGCAGCGAGCGGCCCAAGCGGCCGCCCTACGAGCAGTACTTC | CASSERPKRPPYEQYF
TRBJ1-2 | . | TRBV7-3 | TGTGCCAGCAGCCCAACTCCTAACTATGGCTACACCTTC | CASSPTPNYGYTF
TRBJ2-1 | TRBD2 | TRBV6-1 | TGTGCCAGCAGGAGGCTAGCGGGAGTTTACAATGAGCAGTTCTTC | CASRRLAGVYNEQFF
TRBJ1-5 | . | TRBV5-6 | TGTGCCAGCAGTTATCAGGGGTATAGCAATCAGCCCCAGCATTTT | CASSYQGYSNQPQHF
TRBJ2-7 | . | TRBV11-2 | TGTGCCAGCAGCTTAGTACTAACCTACGAGCAGTACTTC | CASSLVLTYEQYF
TRBJ2-1 | . | TRBV2 | TGTGCCAGCAGTGAAGCGCGGGGAAGCTCCTACAATGAGCAGTTCTTC | CASSEARGSSYNEQFF
TRBJ1-1 | TRBD1 | TRBV29-1 | TGCAGCGTCCGAAGGACAGGGGCTACGAACACTGAAGCTTTCTTT | CSVRRTGATNTEAFF
TRBJ2-1 | . | TRBV7-8 | TGTGCCAGCAGCCTCTCGCCGTCGGATGAGCAGTTCTTC | CASSLSPSDEQFF
TRBJ1-2 | TRBD1 | TRBV15 | TGTGCCACCAGCAGAGATCTCGCAACAGGGGGCTATGGCTACACCTTC | CATSRDLATGGYGYTF
TRBJ1-6 | . | TRBV2 | TGTGCCAGCAGTGAAGTTGGGACTGGTAATTCACCCCTCCACTTT | CASSEVGTGNSPLHF
TRBJ2-7 | . | TRBV4-1 | TGCGCCAGCAGCCAAGTGAGGGACACGACCTACGAGCAGTACTTC | CASSQVRDTTYEQYF
TRBJ1-1 | TRBD1 | TRBV7-8 | TGTGCCAGCAGCCGGGACAGGATGAACACTGAAGCTTTCTTT | CASSRDRMNTEAFF
TRBJ2-1 | TRBD2 | TRBV28 | TGTGCCAGCAGTTTACCTAGCGGGGGGTCCTACAATGAGCAGTTCTTC | CASSLPSGGSYNEQFF
TRBJ1-1 | . | TRBV4-1 | TGCGCCAGCAGCCAAACGGAGTTGAACACTGAAGCTTTCTTT | CASSQTELNTEAFF
TRBJ1-2 | . | TRBV14 | TGTGCCAGCAGCCAAGACGGGCAGGGCGGCTATGGCTACACCTTC | CASSQDGQGGYGYTF
TRBJ2-1 | TRBD1 | TRBV6-5 | TGTGCCAGCAGATTCCGGGACAGGCAGTTCTTC | CASRFRDRQFF
TRBJ1-4 | TRBD1 | TRBV7-2 | TGTGCCAGCAGCTTGGGGACAGGGGGCGTCGAAAAACTGTTTTTT | CASSLGTGGVEKLFF
TRBJ1-1 | TRBD1 | TRBV18 | TGTGCCAGCTCACCAGGGACAGGGGTGAACACTGAAGCTTTCTTT | CASSPGTGVNTEAFF
TRBJ1-2 | TRBD1 | TRBV28 | TGTGCCAGCAGGAGCCGGGACAGGGGGCACGGCTACACCTTC | CASRSRDRGHGYTF
TRBJ1-2 | TRBD1 | TRBV19 | TGTGCCAGTAGTTTTCCCGGGACAGGTCGACTCTACACCTTC | CASSFPGTGRLYTF
TRBJ2-3 | TRBD2 | TRBV9 | TGTGCCAGCAGCGTGGGCACTCCGGGACTAGCCCCAGATACGCAGTATTTT | CASSVGTPGLAPDTQYF
TRBJ1-2 | TRBD1 | TRBV7-2 | TGTGCCAGTAGGGGGACAGCTAACTATGGCTACACCTTC | CASRGTANYGYTF
TRBJ1-3 | . | TRBV5-1 | TGCGCCAGCAGCTTGGACAACTCTGGAAACACCATATATTTT | CASSLDNSGNTIYF
TRBJ1-1 | TRBD1 | TRBV9 | TGTGCCAGCAGCGTATTACCGGACAGGGACACTGAAGCTTTCTTT | CASSVLPDRDTEAFF
TRBJ1-5 | TRBD1 | TRBV19 | TGTGCCAGTCACAGGGGAGATAGCAATCAGCCCCAGCATTTT | CASHRGDSNQPQHF
TRBJ2-3 | . | TRBV15 | TGTGCCACCAGCAGAGATCGAGTCAGGGCAGATACGCAGTATTTT | CATSRDRVRADTQYF